The text below deals with one T cell receptor beta chain. As yet, its antigen is unknown. This specimen belongs to a study of CD8 T cells in ankylosing spondylitis. Preparation of TCR beta libraries was done by quantitative 5'-RACE with molecular barcodes. TCRdb independently ran MiXCR on the 5' RACE reads; one entry per CDR3 protein. The sample contains fewer than 500,000 distinct CDR3 sequences, roughly 26% of which appear only once. The study's findings and limits: One TCR beta motif, made up of seven to nine highly homologous variants, appeared characteristic of ankylosing spondylitis blood. Researchers reportedly found disease-linked clones significantly enriched in matched ankylosing spondylitis synovial fluid.

The TCR originated in a male donor with ankylosing spondylitis. Sequences were obtained from blood, either unsorted or a sorted T cell fraction (not recorded which).

This chain's CDR3 is CSAGRRERYEQFF. CDR3 nucleotides: TGCAGTGCTGGAAGGCGGGAGCGCTATGAGCAGTTCTTC. V gene TRBV20-1 combines with J gene TRBJ2-1; 7 bases are shared with TRBD2. The CDR3 has 13 amino acids. Per the germline V gene, CDR1 is DFQATT and CDR2 is SNEGSKA (reference sequence). Trimming removed 5 bases from V and 8 bases from J; junction bases left unmatched: 9.